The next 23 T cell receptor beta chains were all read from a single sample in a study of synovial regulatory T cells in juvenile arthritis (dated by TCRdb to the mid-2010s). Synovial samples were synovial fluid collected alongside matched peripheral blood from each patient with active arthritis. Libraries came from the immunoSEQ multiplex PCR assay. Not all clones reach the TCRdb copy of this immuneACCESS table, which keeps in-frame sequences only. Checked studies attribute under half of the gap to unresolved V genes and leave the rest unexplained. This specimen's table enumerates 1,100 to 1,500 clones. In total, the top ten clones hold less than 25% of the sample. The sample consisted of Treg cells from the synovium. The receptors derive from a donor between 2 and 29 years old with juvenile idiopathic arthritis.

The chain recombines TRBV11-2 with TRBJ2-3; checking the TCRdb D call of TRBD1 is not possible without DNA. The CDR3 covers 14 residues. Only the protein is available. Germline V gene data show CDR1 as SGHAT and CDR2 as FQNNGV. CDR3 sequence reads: CASSLFTGTDTQYF.

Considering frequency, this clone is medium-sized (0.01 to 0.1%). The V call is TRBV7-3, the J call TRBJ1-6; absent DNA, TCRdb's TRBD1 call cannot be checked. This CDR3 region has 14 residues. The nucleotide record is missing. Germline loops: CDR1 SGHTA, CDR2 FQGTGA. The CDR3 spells CASSSGQGNSPLHF.

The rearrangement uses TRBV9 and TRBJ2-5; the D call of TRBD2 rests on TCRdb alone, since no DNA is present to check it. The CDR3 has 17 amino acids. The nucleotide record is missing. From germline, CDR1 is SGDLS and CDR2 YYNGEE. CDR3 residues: CASSVGASGANQETQYF.

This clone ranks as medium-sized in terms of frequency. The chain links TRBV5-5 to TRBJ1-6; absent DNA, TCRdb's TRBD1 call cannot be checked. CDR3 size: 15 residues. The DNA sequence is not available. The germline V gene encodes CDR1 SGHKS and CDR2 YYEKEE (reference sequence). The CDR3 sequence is CASTLGQGGSSPLHF.

The CDR3: CASSLGGGSYNEQFF. The V call is TRBV11-3, the J call TRBJ2-1; TCRdb returns TRBD2, unconfirmable since there is no DNA. The CDR3 spans 15 residues. This entry has no DNA. Per the germline V gene, CDR1 is SGHNT and CDR2 is YENEEA.

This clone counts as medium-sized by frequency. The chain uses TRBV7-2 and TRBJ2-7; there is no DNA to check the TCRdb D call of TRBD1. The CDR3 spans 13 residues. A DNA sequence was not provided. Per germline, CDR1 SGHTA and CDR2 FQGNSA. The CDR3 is CASSRDSSHEQYF. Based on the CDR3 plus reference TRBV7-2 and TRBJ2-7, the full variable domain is GAGVSQSPSNKVTEKGKDVELRCDPISGHTALYWYRQSLGQGLEFLIYFQGNSAPDKSGLPSDRFSAERTGGSVSTLTIQRTQQEDSAVYLCASSRDSSHEQYFGPGTRLTVT.

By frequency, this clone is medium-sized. The CDR3 sequence is CASSFGLAGGYNEQFF. V is TRBV7-9 and J is TRBJ2-1; TCRdb proposes TRBD2, but this gene call is untestable without DNA. CDR3 length equals 16 residues. DNA for this receptor is not on file. Germline values: CDR1 SEHNR, CDR2 FQNEAQ (reference sequence). Drawing the rest from reference TRBV7-9 and TRBJ2-1, the complete variable domain is DTGVSQNPRHKITKRGQNVTFRCDPISEHNRLYWYRQTLGQGPEFLTYFQNEAQLEKSRLLSDRFSAERPKGSFSTLEIQRTEQGDSAMYLCASSFGLAGGYNEQFFGPGTRLTVL.

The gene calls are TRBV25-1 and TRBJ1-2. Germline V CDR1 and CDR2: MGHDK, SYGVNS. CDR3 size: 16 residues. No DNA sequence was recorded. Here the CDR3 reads CASSPQGREGSYGYTF.

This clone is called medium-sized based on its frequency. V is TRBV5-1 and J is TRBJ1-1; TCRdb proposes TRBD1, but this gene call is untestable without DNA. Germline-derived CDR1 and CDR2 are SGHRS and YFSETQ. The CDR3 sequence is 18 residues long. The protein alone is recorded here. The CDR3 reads CASSSPGTGVPQNTEAFF.

This CDR3 reads CASSRTVQETQYF. J is TRBJ2-5 and V is TRBV6-5; TCRdb reports TRBD2, a call that lacks DNA to check it against. Germline V gene lookup returns CDR1 MNHEY and CDR2 SVGAGI. This CDR3 region has 13 residues. No DNA accompanies this entry.

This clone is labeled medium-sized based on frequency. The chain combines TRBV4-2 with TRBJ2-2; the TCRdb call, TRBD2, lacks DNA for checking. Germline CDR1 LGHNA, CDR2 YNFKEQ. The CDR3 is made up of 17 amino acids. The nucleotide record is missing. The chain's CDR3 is CASSQAPGTGNTGELFF.

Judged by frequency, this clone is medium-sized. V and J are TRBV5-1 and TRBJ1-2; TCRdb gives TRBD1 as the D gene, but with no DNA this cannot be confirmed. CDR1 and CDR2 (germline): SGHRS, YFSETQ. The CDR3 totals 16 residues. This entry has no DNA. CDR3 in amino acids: CASYVWDRDRNYGYTF.

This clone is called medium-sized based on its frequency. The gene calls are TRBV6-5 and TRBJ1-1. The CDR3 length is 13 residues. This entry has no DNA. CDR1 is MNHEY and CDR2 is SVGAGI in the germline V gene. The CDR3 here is CASSTGMAAEAFF.

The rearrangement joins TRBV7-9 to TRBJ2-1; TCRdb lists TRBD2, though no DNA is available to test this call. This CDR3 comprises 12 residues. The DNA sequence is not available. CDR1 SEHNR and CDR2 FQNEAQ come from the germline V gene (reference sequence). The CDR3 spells CASSLVSGEQFF.

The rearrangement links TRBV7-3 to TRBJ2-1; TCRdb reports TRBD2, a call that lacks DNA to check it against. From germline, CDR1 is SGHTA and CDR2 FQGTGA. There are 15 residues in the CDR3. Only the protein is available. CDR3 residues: CASSFGAGGQNEQFF.

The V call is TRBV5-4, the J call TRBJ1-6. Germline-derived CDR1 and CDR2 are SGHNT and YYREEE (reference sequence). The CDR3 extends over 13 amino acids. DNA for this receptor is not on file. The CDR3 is CASREGLVSPLRF.

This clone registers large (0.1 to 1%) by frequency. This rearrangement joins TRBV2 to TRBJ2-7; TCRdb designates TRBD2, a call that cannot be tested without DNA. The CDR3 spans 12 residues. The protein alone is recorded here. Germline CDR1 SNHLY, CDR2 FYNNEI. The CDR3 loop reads CASRWGGGEQYF.

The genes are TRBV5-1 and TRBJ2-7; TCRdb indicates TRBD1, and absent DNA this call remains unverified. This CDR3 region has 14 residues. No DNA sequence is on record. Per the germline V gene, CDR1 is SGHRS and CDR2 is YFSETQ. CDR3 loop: CASSTQGNGYEQYF. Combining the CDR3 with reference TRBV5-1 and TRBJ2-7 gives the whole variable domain KAGVTQTPRYLIKTRGQQVTLSCSPISGHRSVSWYQQTPGQGLQFLFEYFSETQRNKGNFPGRFSGRQFSNSRSEMNVSTLELGDSALYLCASSTQGNGYEQYFGPGTRLTVT.

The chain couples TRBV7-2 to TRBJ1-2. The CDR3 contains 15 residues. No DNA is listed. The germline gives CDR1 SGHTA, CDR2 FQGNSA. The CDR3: CASSTTGTAWDGYTF. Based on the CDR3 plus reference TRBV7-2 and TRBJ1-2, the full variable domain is GAGVSQSPSNKVTEKGKDVELRCDPISGHTALYWYRQSLGQGLEFLIYFQGNSAPDKSGLPSDRFSAERTGGSVSTLTIQRTQQEDSAVYLCASSTTGTAWDGYTFGSGTRLTVV.

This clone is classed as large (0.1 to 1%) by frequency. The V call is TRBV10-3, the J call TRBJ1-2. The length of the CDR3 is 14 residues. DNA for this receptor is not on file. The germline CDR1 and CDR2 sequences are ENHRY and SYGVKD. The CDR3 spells CAISEGGARGGYTF.

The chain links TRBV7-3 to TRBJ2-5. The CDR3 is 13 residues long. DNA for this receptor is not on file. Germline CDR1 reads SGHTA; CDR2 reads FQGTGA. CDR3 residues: CASSLTQWGTQYF.

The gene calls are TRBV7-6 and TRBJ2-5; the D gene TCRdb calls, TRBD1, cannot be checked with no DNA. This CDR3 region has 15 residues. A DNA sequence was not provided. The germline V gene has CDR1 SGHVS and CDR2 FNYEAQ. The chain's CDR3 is CASSLGGDRGETQYF.

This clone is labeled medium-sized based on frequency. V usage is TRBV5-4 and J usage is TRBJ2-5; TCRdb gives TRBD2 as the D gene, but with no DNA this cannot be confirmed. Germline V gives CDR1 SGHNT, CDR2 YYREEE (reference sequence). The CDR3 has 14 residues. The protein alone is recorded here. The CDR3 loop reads CASKTGGVGETQYF. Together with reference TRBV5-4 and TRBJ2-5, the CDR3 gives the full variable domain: ETGVTQSPTHLIKTRGQQVTLRCSSQSGHNTVSWYQQALGQGPQFIFQYYREEENGRGNFPPRFSGLQFPNYSSELNVNALELDDSALYLCASKTGGVGETQYFGPGTRLLVL.